One and the same sample provided the 15 T cell receptor beta chains below, sequenced in a study of cytomegalovirus exposure and HLA in healthy donors. The PCR had 60 Vbeta and 13 Jbeta primers. Produced via immunoSEQ multiplex PCR; TCRdb's table is partial and in-frame only. The table records under 150,000 clones, 70% to 85% of them present only once. Sample: PBMCs. These receptors came from a man aged 18 to 30 in good health and CMV-seronegative.

J is TRBJ2-4 and V is TRBV9; 8 bases map to TRBD2. The CDR3 is made up of 15 amino acids. Germline V lookup: CDR1 SGDLS, CDR2 YYNGEE. The junction had 8 bases not matched to a gene; V was cut back by 2 bases and J by 7 bases. In DNA form, the CDR3 reads TGTGCCAGCAGCGTTTCCACCGGGAGGGGTAACATTCAGTACTTC. Translating gives CASSVSTGRGNIQYF.

This chain uses TRBV4-1 with TRBJ2-5, with D maybe TRBD1 (6 bases). The J call may be faulty, since TRBJ2-7 better matches the DNA end. CDR3 length: 18 residues. Germline V gene data show CDR1 as MGHRA and CDR2 as YSYEKL. The CDR3, as DNA: TGCGCCAGCAGCCAAGATTTGGGGGCCCGACAGACTATCTACGAGCAGTACTTC. This codes for CASSQDLGARQTIYEQYF.

This chain connects TRBV29-1 to TRBJ1-1; no definite D call. The germline gives CDR1 SQVTM, CDR2 ANQGSEA. There are 13 residues in the CDR3. Trimming shortened V by 1 base and J by 0 bases, and 6 bases separated the two germline ends. The CDR3 DNA sequence: TGCAGCGTTGAAGGAGAGATGAACACTGAAGCTTTCTTT. Translation gives CSVEGEMNTEAFF. Full variable domain (rest looked up from reference TRBV29-1 and TRBJ1-1): SAVISQKPSRDICQRGTSLTIQCQVDSQVTMMFWYRQQPGQSLTLIATANQGSEATYESGFVIDKFPISRPNLTFSTLTVSNMSPEDSSIYLCSVEGEMNTEAFFGQGTRLTVV.

This chain joins TRBV5-1 and TRBJ2-7; D is possibly TRBD1 (6 bases). The CDR3 has 14 residues. Trimming cost V 0 bases and J 5 bases, with 12 bases left between them. Germline V CDR1 and CDR2: SGHRS, YFSETQ. DNA for the CDR3: TGCGCCAGCAGCTTGGCCTCGACAGGTAACGAGCAGTACTTC. Its translation: CASSLASTGNEQYF. Complete variable domain (other parts from reference TRBV5-1 and TRBJ2-7): KAGVTQTPRYLIKTRGQQVTLSCSPISGHRSVSWYQQTPGQGLQFLFEYFSETQRNKGNFPGRFSGRQFSNSRSEMNVSTLELGDSALYLCASSLASTGNEQYFGPGTRLTVT.

This clone was counted between two and nine times. The gene calls are TRBV7-9 and TRBJ1-2, with 9 positions matching TRBD1. CDR3 length: 13 residues. V lost 5 bases and J lost 6; bases outside the gene matches: 4. Germline CDR1 is SEHNR and CDR2 is FQNEAQ (reference sequence). The CDR3 bases are TGTGCCAGCAGCAAACAGGGGGCAGATGGCTACACCTTC. Amino acid sequence: CASSKQGADGYTF.

The chain uses TRBV7-9 and TRBJ2-4; D unresolved. The V gene's germline CDR1 is SEHNR and CDR2 FQNEAQ (reference sequence). Deletions cut 0 bases from V and 2 bases from J, with 8 bases between. This CDR3 is built from 15 residues. In DNA, the CDR3 is TGTGCCAGCAGCTTAGCAGAAGCTCCCAAAAACATTCAGTACTTC. Translating gives CASSLAEAPKNIQYF.

The genes are TRBV6-6 and TRBJ1-2; D may be TRBD1 (5 bases). Germline loops: CDR1 MNHNY, CDR2 SVGAGI (reference sequence). V lost 5 bases and J 4 bases, leaving 14 bases between the germline ends. The CDR3 loop spans 14 amino acids. CDR3 bases: TGTGCCAGCAGTGCGAGGTGGGGCGGCTATGGCTACACCTTC. The encoded protein is CASSARWGGYGYTF.

This clone has a handful of counts. The V and J genes are TRBV6-5 and TRBJ1-5, with D possibly matching TRBD1 (6 bases). V lost 4 bases and J 3 bases, leaving 16 bases between the germline ends. CDR3 length: 16 amino acids. From germline, CDR1 is MNHEY and CDR2 SVGAGI. This chain's CDR3 is CASSFPLGATNQPQHF. The CDR3 DNA reads as TGTGCCAGCAGTTTCCCTTTGGGGGCTACCAATCAGCCCCAGCATTTT.

This chain uses TRBV7-9 with TRBJ2-1, with 10 bases identical to TRBD2. The CDR3 totals 15 residues. V shed 5 bases and J 9 bases; nucleotides not matched to a gene: 10. CDR1 is SEHNR and CDR2 is FQNEAQ in the germline V gene (reference sequence). CDR3 coding DNA: TGTGCCAGCAGCGCTAGCGGGGGCCTCCGAGGTGAGCAGTTCTTC. The encoded protein is CASSASGGLRGEQFF. The full variable domain, rest sourced from reference TRBV7-9 and TRBJ2-1, is DTGVSQNPRHKITKRGQNVTFRCDPISEHNRLYWYRQTLGQGPEFLTYFQNEAQLEKSRLLSDRFSAERPKGSFSTLEIQRTEQGDSAMYLCASSASGGLRGEQFFGPGTRLTVL.

The chain links TRBV9 to TRBJ2-3; 7 nucleotides agree with TRBD2. Germline values: CDR1 SGDLS, CDR2 YYNGEE. The ends lost 4 bases at V and 6 bases at J; junction bases unmatched: 8. CDR3 size: 14 residues. The CDR3 sequence is CASSPRLASDTQYF. The DNA for the CDR3 is TGTGCCAGCAGCCCCCGACTAGCCTCGGATACGCAGTATTTT.

The gene calls are TRBV6-1 and TRBJ1-1; D might be TRBD1 (6 bases). V lost 2 bases, J lost 5 bases, and 15 bases lay in between. In germline, CDR1 is MNHNS, CDR2 SASEGT. The CDR3 totals 15 residues. The DNA of the CDR3 is TGTGCCAGCAGTGAACCAGCGCGGACAGAAACTGAAGCTTTCTTT. This translates into CASSEPARTETEAFF.

V is TRBV13 and J is TRBJ1-3, with D possibly TRBD1 on 6 matching bases. V was clipped by 7 bases and J by 2 bases, with 9 bases between them. In germline, CDR1 is PRHDT, CDR2 FYEKMQ (reference sequence). The CDR3 runs to 13 residues. CDR3 region: CASNEGAGNTIYF. In nucleotides, the CDR3 is TGTGCCAGCAACGAGGGGGCTGGAAACACCATATATTTT.

V gene TRBV7-2 combines with J gene TRBJ2-1; D gene ambiguous. There are 13 residues in the CDR3. Trimming removed 4 bases at V and 5 bases at J, with 9 bases between. CDR1 is SGHTA and CDR2 is FQGNSA in the germline V gene. The CDR3 spells CASSSNGHNEQFF. DNA for the CDR3: TGTGCCAGCAGCTCGAACGGTCACAATGAGCAGTTCTTC.

Note on this clone: In the same sample, other DNA sequences code for this CDR3. J is TRBJ2-3 and V is TRBV9; 7 bases line up with TRBD2. With V trimmed by 0 bases and J by 3 bases, 4 bases remained unmatched. The germline V gene encodes CDR1 SGDLS and CDR2 YYNGEE. This CDR3 spans 15 amino acids. The CDR3 loop reads CASSVASGGTDTQYF. In DNA form, the CDR3 reads TGTGCCAGCAGCGTAGCGTCCGGGGGGACAGATACGCAGTATTTT.

CDR3 protein: CAPGWVRDSKYYEQYF. The CDR3 bases are TGTGCCCCAGGATGGGTACGGGACAGCAAATACTACGAGCAGTACTTC. The chain recombines TRBV9 with TRBJ2-7; 7 positions agree with TRBD1. The CDR3 is 16 residues long. V shed 10 bases, J shed 3 bases, and the junction held 19 bases outside the gene matches. The germline V gene encodes CDR1 SGDLS and CDR2 YYNGEE.